This T cell receptor (beta chain) was observed in a study of identical twins. Study-level findings and limits: Its conclusions, products of cross-sectional statistical analysis, did not come from following the same donors. Models predicted less out-of-frame TCR alpha sharing in monozygotic twins than was found.

A universal primer site came from template switching; cDNA carried unique molecular identifiers. TCRdb reprocessed the 5' RACE reads with MiXCR, giving one entry per CDR3 protein. The repertoire includes roughly 1.6 million distinct CDR3 sequences, about 32% of them detected once, and less than 0.35% sits in the top ten. Turning to this clonotype: No antigen is known for it.

V lost 6 bases to trimming and J lost 7 bases; unmatched junction nucleotides: 12. The CDR3 has 16 residues. CDR1 is SNHLY and CDR2 is FYNNEI in the germline V gene. This sequence was found in a newborn girl in good health. Sequencing input: cord blood. The genes are TRBV2 and TRBJ1-6, with TRBD1 matching 7 bases. The CDR3 DNA reads TGTGCCAGCAGCCCGATAACGGGCAGGGGGAATTCACCCCTCCACTTT. Protein product: CASSPITGRGNSPLHF.